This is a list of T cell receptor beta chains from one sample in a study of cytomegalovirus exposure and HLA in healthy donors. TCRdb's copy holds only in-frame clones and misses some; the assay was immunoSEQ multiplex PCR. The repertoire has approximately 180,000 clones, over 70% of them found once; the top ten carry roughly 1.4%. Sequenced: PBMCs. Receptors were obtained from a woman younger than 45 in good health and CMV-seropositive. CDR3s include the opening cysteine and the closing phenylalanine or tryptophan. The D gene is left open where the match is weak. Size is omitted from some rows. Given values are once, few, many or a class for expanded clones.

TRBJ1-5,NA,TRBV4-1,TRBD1,CASSPQGVGNQPQHF,TGCGCCAGCAGCCCTCAGGGGGTAGGCAATCAGCCCCAGCATTTT
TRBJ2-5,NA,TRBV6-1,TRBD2,CASSEGAGVRETQYF,TGTGCCAGCAGTGAAGGAGCGGGAGTTAGAGAGACCCAGTACTTC
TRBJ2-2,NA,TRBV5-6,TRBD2,CASRRLAGTNTGELFF,TGTGCCAGCAGGCGACTAGCGGGAACGAACACCGGGGAGCTGTTTTTT
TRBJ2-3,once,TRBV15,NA,CATSTLTYPNTQYF,TGTGCCACCAGCACCCTGACTTACCCGAATACGCAGTATTTT
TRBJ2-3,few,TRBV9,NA,CASTPPGSDTQYF,TGTGCCAGCACGCCCCCCGGGTCAGATACGCAGTATTTT
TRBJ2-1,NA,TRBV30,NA,CAWSKRVSSYNEQFF,TGTGCCTGGAGTAAGCGGGTCAGCTCCTACAATGAGCAGTTCTTC
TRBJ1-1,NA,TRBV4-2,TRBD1,CASSPPGPGQGGSTEAFF,TGTGCCAGCAGCCCCCCAGGTCCGGGACAGGGTGGTTCCACTGAAGCTTTCTTT
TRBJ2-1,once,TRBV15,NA,CATSSLRQGLEQFF,TGTGCCACCAGCAGTCTTCGGCAGGGTCTTGAGCAGTTCTTC
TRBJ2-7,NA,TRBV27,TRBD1,CASSPTAGQGWYEQYF,TGTGCCAGCAGTCCAACCGCTGGACAGGGCTGGTACGAGCAGTACTTC
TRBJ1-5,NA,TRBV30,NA,CAWSVQMGRNSNQPQHF,TGTGCCTGGAGTGTACAAATGGGGCGAAATAGCAATCAGCCCCAGCATTTT
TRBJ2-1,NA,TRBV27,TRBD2,CASSFLAGGSYNEQFF,TGTGCCAGCAGTTTCCTAGCGGGAGGCTCCTACAATGAGCAGTTCTTC
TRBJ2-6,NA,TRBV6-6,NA,CASRVTGSGANVLTF,TGTGCCAGCAGGGTAACAGGGTCCGGGGCCAACGTCCTGACTTTC
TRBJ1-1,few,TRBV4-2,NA,CASSQDWEPTEAFF,TGTGCCAGCAGCCAAGATTGGGAGCCCACTGAAGCTTTCTTT
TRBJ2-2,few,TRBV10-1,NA,CASSGQGTGELFF,TGCGCCAGCAGCGGGCAGGGGACCGGGGAGCTGTTTTTT
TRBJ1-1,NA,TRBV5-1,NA,CASSSQGPDTEAFF,TGCGCCAGCAGCAGCCAGGGGCCGGACACTGAAGCTTTCTTT
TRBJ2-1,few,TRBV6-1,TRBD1,CAVKGTGGLVDEQFF,TGTGCAGTGAAGGGGACAGGAGGATTGGTGGATGAGCAGTTCTTC
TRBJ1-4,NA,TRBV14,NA,CASSQVAGQGKLFF,TGTGCCAGCAGCCAGGTTGCAGGGCAGGGAAAACTGTTTTTT
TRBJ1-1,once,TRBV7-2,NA,CASSQGGTVTEAFF,TGTGCCAGCAGCCAAGGGGGTACTGTAACTGAAGCTTTCTTT
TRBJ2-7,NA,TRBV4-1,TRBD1,CASSQGTGGLYEQYF,TGCGCCAGCAGCCAAGGGACAGGGGGCCTTTACGAGCAGTACTTC
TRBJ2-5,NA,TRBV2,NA,CASSDGFSPETQYF,TGTGCCAGCAGTGATGGGTTTAGCCCAGAGACCCAGTACTTC
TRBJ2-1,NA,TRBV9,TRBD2,CASSVGREGFANEQFF,TGTGCCAGCAGCGTCGGGCGGGAGGGGTTCGCCAATGAGCAGTTCTTC
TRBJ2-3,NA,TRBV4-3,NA,CASSQDQRVPDTQYF,TGCGCCAGCAGCCAAGATCAGCGGGTCCCAGATACGCAGTATTTT